This T cell receptor (beta chain) was identified during a study of siplizumab effects on memory and regulatory T cells (dated by TCRdb to about 2019). About the investigation overall: The study looked at the effect of siplizumab, an anti-CD2 antibody, on alloreactive T-cell subsets in allogeneic mixed lymphocyte reactions made from human PBMCs. The research as a whole found: No functional confirmation was obtained for the suppressive function of proliferating Tregs from siplizumab cultures. Because sequences at frequencies below about 10^-5 were poorly captured, only a minor fraction of alloreactive clones could be mapped back to unstimulated subsets. Siplizumab significantly reduced the cumulative frequency of alloreactive sequences traceable to unstimulated CD4+ memory T cells. Among mappable alloreactive CD4+ clones, an average Treg-derived fraction of over 60% was observed with siplizumab, compared with approximately 25% in control reactions. Unstimulated naive T cells appeared more diverse than memory T cells, and naive cells seemed to contribute substantially to the alloresponse. Roughly 75-97% of proliferating CD4+ or CD8+ clones could not be assigned a naive or memory phenotype.

About this clone: What antigen it recognizes has not been identified. It has no much larger one-base neighbor in the sample; base qualities were not kept.

The receptor library was made with the immunoSEQ multiplex PCR assay. Each sample had 85,000 to 100,000 TCR templates assayed by the deep sequencing platform. Genomic DNA extracted from sorted T cells was used for TCRbeta CDR3 sequencing. The original methods were these. Clonal analysis of TCRbeta CDR3 data was done in the R programming language. Alloreactive CD4+ and CD8+ clones were identified by comparing unstimulated samples to CFSE-low samples taken after the reaction. Regulatory or non-regulatory origin of alloreactive CD4+ clones was assigned by matching sequences to the sorted unstimulated Treg and non-Treg repertoires. TCRdb carries this immuneACCESS record with in-frame sequences only. Its versions omit some clonotypes, under half of them owing to an unresolved V gene in the studies checked, with the rest unexplained. D and trimming were read from the DNA, whereas the V and J calls and clone size are those reported in that table. The sample profile shows over 100,000 clones; just over 90% of them were found once. The top ten hold roughly 0.16% of the sample.

The CDR3 sequence holds 14 residues, the cysteine and phenylalanine included. The retained sequence is limited to the CDR3, 42 bases, with the frame set at the first base. The germline V gene sets CDR1 to MNHEY and CDR2 to SVGAGI. V drops 2 bases and J drops 3 bases, leaving 11 bases in between. Sorted unstimulated T cells and proliferating T cells recovered from mixed lymphocyte reactions were subjected to TCRbeta CDR3 sequencing. Fresh whole blood from fewer than twelve HLA-typed healthy donors was used to isolate PBMCs. To map where alloreactive clones came from, unstimulated CD4+ non-regulatory T cells were FACS-sorted.

Sequencing was carried out using non-Treg CD4+ T cells sorted from blood. The sample's cell subset or site label, decoded: FACS-sorted unstimulated CD4+ non-regulatory T cells. The chain employs TRBV6-5 and TRBJ2-7, and TRBD1 may be the D gene, going by 6 matching bases. The sequence derives from a human donor in good health. The DNA reads as follows: TGTGCCAGCAGTTACGGGGCAGGGGACTACGAGCAGTACTTC. Its amino acids are CASSYGAGDYEQYF.